The clone carrying this TCR beta chain was counted a few times. V gave up 3 bases and J gave up 8 bases; unmatched junction bases: 3. Germline loops: CDR1 LNHNV, CDR2 YYDKDF (reference sequence). The CDR3 has 12 residues. The sample originates from a study of OX40 agonist ivuxolimab in advanced cancers. Produced via immunoSEQ multiplex PCR; TCRdb's table is partial and in-frame only. The sample consists of around 81,000 clones, 88% of them appearing once. J is TRBJ1-2 and V is TRBV15, with 7 bases aligning to TRBD1. Specimen: CD4+ or CD8+ T cells sorted from blood, collected in a trial of the OX40 agonist ivuxolimab. This receptor was identified in an adult with an advanced solid tumor such as melanoma, head and neck, liver or kidney cancer. The CDR3 loop is CATSRDRNGYTF. CDR3 coding DNA: TGTGCCACCAGCAGGGACAGGAACGGCTACACCTTC.